Below, 20 T cell receptor beta chains from the same sample are listed, as sequenced in a study of beta chain features in type 1 diabetes. These receptors are not linked to any known antigen. Findings of the study overall: A moderate, significant TCRB CDR3 shortening appeared in type 1 diabetes across four CD4+ subsets.

The investigators reverse transcribed all of the isolated RNA, so they sequenced expressed TCRB transcripts. Using immunoSEQ multiplex PCR, the repertoire was profiled, and TCRdb retains in-frame clones only, with some absent. The repertoire holds hundreds of thousands of clones, with 13% as singletons. Sequencing was done on a sample of naive CD4+ T cells from blood. Receptors were obtained from a man aged 18 to 30 with type 1 diabetes.

The rearrangement joins TRBV30 to TRBJ2-1; D gene ambiguous. The CDR3 is made up of 12 amino acids. Trimming left V 3 bases short and J 7 bases short, with 10 bases between. Germline assignment: CDR1 GTSNPN and CDR2 SVGIG (reference sequence). This CDR3 reads CAWSREGNEQFF. DNA for the CDR3: TGTGCCTGGAGCCGAGAAGGGAATGAGCAGTTCTTC.

This clone was seen a handful of times. The chain links TRBV30 to TRBJ2-1; 7 nucleotides line up with TRBD1. V lost 2 bases and J lost 0; bases outside the gene matches: 4. The CDR3 extends over 15 amino acids. CDR1 is GTSNPN, CDR2 SVGIG, per germline (reference sequence). CDR3 in DNA: TGTGCCTGGAGTACAGGGGAAAGCTCCTACAATGAGCAGTTCTTC. This codes for CAWSTGESSYNEQFF.

This clone occurred a few times. The chain couples TRBV5-4 to TRBJ1-5; maybe TRBD1 (6 bases). The CDR3 is 15 amino acids. Deletions cut 4 bases from V and 8 bases from J, with 19 bases between. Germline CDR1 is SGHNT and CDR2 is YYREEE (reference sequence). In nucleotides, the CDR3 is TGTGCCAGCAGCCACGGACAGCGCCCGACAGAGCCCCAGCATTTT. It codes for CASSHGQRPTEPQHF.

The chain employs TRBV5-6 and TRBJ2-3; 8 nucleotides line up with TRBD1. Germline values: CDR1 SGHDT, CDR2 YYEEEE. The CDR3 runs 15 residues. V gave up 4 bases and J gave up 4 bases; unmatched junction bases: 8. As DNA, the CDR3 is TGTGCCAGCAGCCCCGGACAGGGATCCTCAGATACGCAGTATTTT. Protein sequence: CASSPGQGSSDTQYF.

This clone was counted a few times. The rearrangement uses TRBV14 and TRBJ2-1; D might be TRBD2 (5 bases). Deletions cut 0 bases from V and 0 bases from J, with 12 bases between. Germline values: CDR1 SGHDN, CDR2 FVKESK. The CDR3 is 17 residues long. The CDR3 reads CASSQDSAWLSYNEQFF. The CDR3 bases are TGTGCCAGCAGCCAAGATAGCGCCTGGCTCTCCTACAATGAGCAGTTCTTC.

The chain joins TRBV2 to TRBJ2-2; 9 bases agree with TRBD1. This CDR3 has 15 amino acids. J was trimmed by 6 bases and V by 8 bases; bases with no gene match: 10. The V gene's germline CDR1 is SNHLY and CDR2 FYNNEI. The CDR3 protein is CASGGRTGVAGELFF. Written as DNA, the CDR3 is TGTGCCAGCGGCGGGCGGACAGGGGTTGCCGGGGAGCTGTTTTTT.

The genes are TRBV18 and TRBJ2-5, with 7 bases lining up with TRBD1. This CDR3 has 14 amino acids. V dropped 5 bases and J dropped 3; count of bases not matched to a gene: 6. Germline-derived CDR1 and CDR2 are KGHSH and LQKENI. The CDR3 DNA reads as TGTGCCAGCTCAGGCCGGGACAGTAAAGAGACCCAGTACTTC. The encoded protein is CASSGRDSKETQYF.

This clone appeared a few times. This rearrangement joins TRBV25-1 to TRBJ1-2; TRBD1 agrees at 7 bases. Looked up from germline, CDR1 is MGHDK and CDR2 is SYGVNS. V trimming: 3 bases; J trimming: 1 base; junction bases outside the gene matches: 2. The CDR3 has 14 residues. The CDR3 is CASSDGQVNYGYTF. CDR3 nucleotide sequence: TGTGCCAGCAGTGACGGACAGGTTAACTATGGCTACACCTTC.

This chain joins TRBV19 and TRBJ1-2; D may be TRBD1 (5 bases). The V and J ends lost 5 bases and 6 bases respectively, with 19 bases between them. The CDR3 extends over 15 amino acids. CDR1 LNHDA and CDR2 SQIVND come from the germline V gene (reference sequence). CDR3 DNA: TGTGCCAGTAGTTATCTAGGGACGCCTCAGGATGGCTACACCTTC. This codes for CASSYLGTPQDGYTF.

The sample holds a few counts of this clone. This sequence joins TRBV29-1 and TRBJ2-1; a possible D gene is TRBD2 (7 bases). V dropped 5 bases and J dropped 9 bases, with 20 bases sitting between them. Germline V CDR1 and CDR2: SQVTM, ANQGSEA. This CDR3 has 14 residues. The CDR3 nucleotides read TGCAGCGTTCCCGGGACACCTAAGCGGGGTGAGCAGTTCTTC. Protein sequence: CSVPGTPKRGEQFF.

This clone has a handful of counts. The J gene is TRBJ2-1, the V gene TRBV11-2; the match to TRBD1 covers 7 bases. V was clipped by 1 base and J by 2 bases; unmatched bases: 5. Germline V gives CDR1 SGHAT, CDR2 FQNNGV. The CDR3 covers 16 residues. CDR3 nucleotide sequence: TGTGCCAGCAGCTTAGGGGGACAGCTGACCTACAATGAGCAGTTCTTC. Its protein is CASSLGGQLTYNEQFF.

The chain combines TRBV29-1 with TRBJ1-3; 7 bases map to TRBD1. This CDR3 has 12 residues. V gave up 7 bases and J gave up 4 bases; unmatched junction bases: 4. The germline CDR1 and CDR2 sequences are SQVTM and ANQGSEA. Here the CDR3 DNA reads TGCAGCGCTACAGGGGTGGGAAACACCATATATTTT. Its protein product is CSATGVGNTIYF.

The chain carries TRBV4-1 and TRBJ1-2; tentatively, D is TRBD1 (5 bases). Between the trimmed V and J ends, which lost 4 bases and 4 bases, there was a span of 19 bases. CDR1 and CDR2 from the germline V gene are MGHRA and YSYEKL. This CDR3 region has 16 residues. The CDR3 DNA sequence: TGCGCCAGCAGCCCCCCCGTTTACGGGGACGGCTATGGCTACACCTTC. Translated, it gives CASSPPVYGDGYGYTF.

The chain links TRBV5-1 to TRBJ2-3; 8 bases map to TRBD1. Germline lookup yields CDR1 SGHRS and CDR2 YFSETQ. V dropped 4 bases and J dropped 0; count of bases not matched to a gene: 7. The CDR3 spans 16 residues. The CDR3 DNA reads as TGCGCCAGCAGCGGACAGGGACAGAGTAGCACAGATACGCAGTATTTT. This gives the protein CASSGQGQSSTDTQYF.

The chain couples TRBV4-1 to TRBJ2-2; 9 nucleotides match TRBD1. The V segment lost 3 bases and the J segment 6 bases; nucleotides outside the gene matches: 11. The CDR3 sequence is 17 residues long. The V gene's germline CDR1 is MGHRA and CDR2 YSYEKL. CDR3 loop: CASSQALGQGIAGELFF. The CDR3 region has the DNA TGCGCCAGCAGCCAGGCCCTGGGACAGGGTATCGCCGGGGAGCTGTTTTTT.

This clone occurred a few times. The V and J genes are TRBV5-1 and TRBJ1-5, with D unclear. CDR1 is SGHRS, CDR2 YFSETQ, per germline. V was pared by 4 bases and J by 4 bases, with 12 bases between. This CDR3 has 14 residues. CDR3 in DNA: TGCGCCAGCAGCGCAGAGGGATGGAATCAGCCCCAGCATTTT. Protein product: CASSAEGWNQPQHF.

The gene calls are TRBV6-5 and TRBJ1-2, with TRBD1 as a possible D gene (6 bases). This CDR3 has 15 amino acids. V was clipped by 5 bases and J by 7 bases, with 20 bases between them. In germline, CDR1 is MNHEY, CDR2 SVGAGI. CDR3 coding DNA: TGTGCCAGCAGTAGATTCGACGGGACACCCTTTGGCTACACCTTC. Translation: CASSRFDGTPFGYTF.

This clone was observed a handful of times. V is TRBV19 and J is TRBJ1-1; D unclear. Germline V gene data show CDR1 as LNHDA and CDR2 as SQIVND (reference sequence). V lost 3 bases and J 6 bases, leaving 11 bases between the germline ends. The CDR3 length is 13 residues. The CDR3 nucleotides are TGTGCCAGTAGTATCAGGATAAGGGCTGAAGCTTTCTTT. It is translated as CASSIRIRAEAFF.

This clone was counted a few times. This chain uses TRBV6-5 with TRBJ2-1, with a tentative D call TRBD2 (5 bases). There are 16 residues in the CDR3. Trimming removed 2 bases from V and 1 base from J, with 12 bases in between. Germline CDR1 is MNHEY and CDR2 is SVGAGI. CDR3 protein: CASSYGELGSYNEQFF. The CDR3 DNA reads TGTGCCAGCAGTTACGGGGAACTAGGGTCCTACAATGAGCAGTTCTTC.

The rearrangement links TRBV29-1 to TRBJ2-1; D call uncertain. The CDR3 is 11 amino acids. Trimming stripped 7 bases from V and 8 bases from J, with 12 bases between. The V gene's germline CDR1 is SQVTM and CDR2 ANQGSEA. CDR3 DNA sequence: TGCAGCGCAGAGATATCCGATGAGCAGTTCTTC. Encoded protein: CSAEISDEQFF.